This T cell receptor (beta chain) stems from a study of beta chain features in type 1 diabetes. Whole-study context: Roughly 110,000,000 sorted cells were examined across all samples. Study observations and caveats: All four CD4+ subsets from Type 1 diabetes patients carried moderately but significantly shorter TCRB CDR3s.

This clone was seen a handful of times. Its specificity is unknown. cDNA synthesis used the whole RNA isolate, giving expressed TCRB sequences. Reads from naive, central memory and regulatory T cell samples averaged roughly 3.8 million. Assay used: immunoSEQ multiplex PCR; TCRdb lists only in-frame clones, some missing. The table includes roughly 450,000 clones, approximately 14% detected once. V shed 4 bases, J shed 6 bases, and the junction held 13 bases outside the gene matches. The V gene's germline CDR1 is LNHDA and CDR2 SQIVND (reference sequence). The CDR3 extends over 19 amino acids. The rearrangement uses TRBV19 and TRBJ2-2, with TRBD2 matching 14 bases. The TCR was taken from a man under 40 in good health. Material: naive CD4+ T cells from blood. CDR3 amino acids: CASSTRPGLAGVGAGELFF. The DNA of the CDR3 is TGTGCCAGTAGTACACGGCCGGGACTAGCGGGAGTAGGGGCCGGGGAGCTGTTTTTT.